Only one count was recorded for the clone carrying this T cell receptor beta chain. The data were obtained in a study of blood T cell repertoires in COVID-19. Study-wide background: Acute and convalescent COVID-19 specimens originated in the United States, Italy and Spain. In each case, the material was cDNA or gDNA derived from T cells, B-cell-depleted T cells, or PBMCs.

In the study's own analysis: The authors estimated nucleated cell counts from reference gene primer amplification. Measured with immunoSEQ multiplex PCR; TCRdb has only the in-frame clones, and not every one. The V and J calls and clone size come from that table; D and trimming were worked out from the DNA. The sample consists of about 110,000 clones, around 84% of them appearing once. The CDR3 is made up of 13 amino acids. Trimming removed 3 bases at V and 1 base at J, with 7 bases between. Germline-derived CDR1 and CDR2 are KGHSH and LQKENI. The rearrangement links TRBV18 to TRBJ2-7; D gene unclear. Material: peripheral blood. The receptor comes from a woman older than 75 with active or convalescent COVID-19. CDR3 DNA sequence: TGTGCCAGCTCACCGGCAGGTTCCTACGAGCAGTACTTC. It translates to CASSPAGSYEQYF.